This T cell receptor beta chain was recovered during a study of T-cell memory formation after mild COVID-19. TCRdb reprocessed the 5' RACE reads via MiXCR and lists one record per CDR3 protein. The sample holds about 110,000 distinct CDR3 sequences, over 15% seen once. Germline V CDR1 and CDR2: MNHEY, SMNVEV (reference sequence). The CDR3 loop spans 11 amino acids. V lost 2 bases, J lost 8 bases, and 6 bases lay in between. The chain recombines TRBV27 with TRBJ1-1; D gene unclear. The source is a man aged 18-30 years who had mild COVID-19 (a few samples of this study predate the infection). Cell type and time point are not known. The material sequenced was PBMCs or a T cell subset sorted from them (not recorded which). The CDR3 DNA reads as TGTGCCAGCAGTTTAACCTTAGAAGCTTTCTTT. It specifies CASSLTLEAFF.